One T cell receptor beta chain is described in this entry. Its target is not known. TCRdb used MiXCR to reprocess the reads, holding one entry per CDR3 protein. The sample lists about 830,000 distinct CDR3 sequences, approximately 30% occurring once. The sample originates from a study of T cell repertoires in cytomegalovirus infection. Overall study findings and caveats: Individuals carrying CMV plus the relevant HLA were identified by cumulative frequency of public TCR beta families.

Looked up from germline, CDR1 is MNHNS and CDR2 is SASEGT. The V and J ends lost 2 bases and 4 bases respectively, with 8 bases between them. The CDR3 runs 13 residues. The chain carries TRBV6-1 and TRBJ1-1; D is uncertain. This TCR came from a human donor in good health (CMV status not recorded). Some clones in this sample may be carry-over from other donors' samples. The material was cultured CD8+ T cells from PBMCs, obtained from culture after CMV antigen stimulation. CDR3 loop: CASSETEGTEAFF. Written as DNA, the CDR3 is TGTGCCAGCAGTGAAACGGAGGGCACTGAAGCTTTCTTT.